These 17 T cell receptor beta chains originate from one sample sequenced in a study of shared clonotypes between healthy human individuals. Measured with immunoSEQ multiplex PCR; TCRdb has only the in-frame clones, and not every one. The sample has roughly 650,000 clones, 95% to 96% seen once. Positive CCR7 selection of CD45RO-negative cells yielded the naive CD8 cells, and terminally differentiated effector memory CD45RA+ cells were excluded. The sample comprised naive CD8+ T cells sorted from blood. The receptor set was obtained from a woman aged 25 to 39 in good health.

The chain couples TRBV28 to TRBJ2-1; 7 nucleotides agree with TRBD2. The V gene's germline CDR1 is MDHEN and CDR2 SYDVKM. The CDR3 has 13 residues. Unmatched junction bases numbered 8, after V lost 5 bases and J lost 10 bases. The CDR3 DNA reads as TGTGCCAGCAGTCCCAGGGACTATCCAGAGCAGTTCTTC. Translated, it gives CASSPRDYPEQFF.

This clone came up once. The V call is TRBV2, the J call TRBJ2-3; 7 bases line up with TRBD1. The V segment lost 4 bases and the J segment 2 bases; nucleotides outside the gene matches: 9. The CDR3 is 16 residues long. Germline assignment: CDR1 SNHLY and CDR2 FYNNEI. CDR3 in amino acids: CASSGNRDSLTDTQYF. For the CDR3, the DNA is TGTGCCAGCAGTGGAAACCGGGACAGCCTCACAGATACGCAGTATTTT.

CDR3 sequence: CASSFVMGSGNQPQHF. DNA for the CDR3: TGTGCCAGCAGTTTTGTAATGGGTTCGGGCAATCAGCCCCAGCATTTT. The gene calls are TRBV28 and TRBJ1-5; D gene unclear. With 3 bases removed from V and 2 bases from J, the gap between germline ends came to 14 bases. CDR3 size: 16 residues. Germline lookup yields CDR1 MDHEN and CDR2 SYDVKM.

The CDR3 nucleotides read TGTGCCAGCAGTTTCGGGGGAGTCAGAGAGCAGTACTTC. It translates to CASSFGGVREQYF. The chain joins TRBV28 to TRBJ2-7; tentative D call: TRBD2 (6 bases). The germline CDR1 and CDR2 sequences are MDHEN and SYDVKM. There are 13 residues in the CDR3. V was shortened by 3 bases and J by 7 bases, with 13 bases between the two germline ends.

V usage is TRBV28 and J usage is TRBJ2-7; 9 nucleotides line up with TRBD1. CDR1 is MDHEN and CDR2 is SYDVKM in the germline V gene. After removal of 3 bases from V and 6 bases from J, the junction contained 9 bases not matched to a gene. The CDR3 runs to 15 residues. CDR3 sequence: CASSFPWDRDGEQYF. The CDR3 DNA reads TGTGCCAGCAGTTTTCCGTGGGACAGGGACGGCGAGCAGTACTTC.

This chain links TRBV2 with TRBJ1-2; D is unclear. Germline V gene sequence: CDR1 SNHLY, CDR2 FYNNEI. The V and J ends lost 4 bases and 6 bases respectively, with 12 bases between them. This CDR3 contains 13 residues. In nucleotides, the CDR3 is TGTGCCAGCAGTGGGGCCGACATCAATGGCTACACCTTC. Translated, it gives CASSGADINGYTF.

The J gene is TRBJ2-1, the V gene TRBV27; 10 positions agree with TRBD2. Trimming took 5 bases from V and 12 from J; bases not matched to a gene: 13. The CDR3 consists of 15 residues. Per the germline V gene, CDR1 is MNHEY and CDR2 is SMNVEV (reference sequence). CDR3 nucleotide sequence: TGTGCCAGCAGTGGCCTCCTAGCGGGAGTCGGGGGGCAGTTCTTC. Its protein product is CASSGLLAGVGGQFF.

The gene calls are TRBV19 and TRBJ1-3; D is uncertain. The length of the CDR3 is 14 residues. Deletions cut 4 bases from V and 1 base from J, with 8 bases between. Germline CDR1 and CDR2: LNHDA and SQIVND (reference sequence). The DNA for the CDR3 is TGTGCCAGTAGTACGGACCTTTCTGGAAACACCATATATTTT. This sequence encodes CASSTDLSGNTIYF.

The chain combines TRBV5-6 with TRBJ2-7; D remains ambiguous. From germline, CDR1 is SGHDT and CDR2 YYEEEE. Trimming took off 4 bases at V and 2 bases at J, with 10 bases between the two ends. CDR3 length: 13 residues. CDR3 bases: TGTGCCAGCAGCCCGGCGCCGGCCTACGAGCAGTACTTC. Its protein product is CASSPAPAYEQYF.

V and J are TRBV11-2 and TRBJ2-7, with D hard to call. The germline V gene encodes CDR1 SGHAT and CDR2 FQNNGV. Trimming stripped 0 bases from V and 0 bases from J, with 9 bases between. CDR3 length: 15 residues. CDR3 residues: CASSLDLGYSYEQYF. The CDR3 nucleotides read TGTGCCAGCAGCTTAGATCTTGGTTACTCCTACGAGCAGTACTTC.

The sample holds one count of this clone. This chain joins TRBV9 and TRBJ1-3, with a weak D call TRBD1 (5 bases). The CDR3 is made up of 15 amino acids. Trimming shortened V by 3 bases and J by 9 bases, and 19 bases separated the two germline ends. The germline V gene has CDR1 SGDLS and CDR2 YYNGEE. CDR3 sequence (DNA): TGTGCCAGCAGCGGCACCGGGCCCCCGGGGGTCACCATATATTTT. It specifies CASSGTGPPGVTIYF.

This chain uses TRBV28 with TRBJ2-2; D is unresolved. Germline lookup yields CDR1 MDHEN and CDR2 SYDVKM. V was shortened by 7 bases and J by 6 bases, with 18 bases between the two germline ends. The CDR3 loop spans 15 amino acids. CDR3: CASTSLSAFSGELFF. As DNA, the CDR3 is TGTGCCAGCACCTCTCTGTCTGCGTTTTCCGGGGAGCTGTTTTTT. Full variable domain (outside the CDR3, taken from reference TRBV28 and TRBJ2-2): DVKVTQSSRYLVKRTGEKVFLECVQDMDHENMFWYRQDPGLGLRLIYFSYDVKMKEKGDIPEGYSVSREKKERFSLILESASTNQTSMYLCASTSLSAFSGELFFGEGSRLTVL.

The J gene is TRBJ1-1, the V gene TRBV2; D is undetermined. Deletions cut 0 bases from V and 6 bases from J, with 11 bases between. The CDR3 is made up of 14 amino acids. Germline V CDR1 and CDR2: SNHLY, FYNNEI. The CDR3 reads CASSEALLGAEAFF. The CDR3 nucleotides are TGTGCCAGCAGTGAAGCGCTTCTGGGAGCTGAAGCTTTCTTT.

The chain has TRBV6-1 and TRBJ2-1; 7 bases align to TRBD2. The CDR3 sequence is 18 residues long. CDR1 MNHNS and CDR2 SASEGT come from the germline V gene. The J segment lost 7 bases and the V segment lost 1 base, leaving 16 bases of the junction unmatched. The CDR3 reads CASSEGLGGGPKVNEQFF. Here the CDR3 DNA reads TGTGCCAGCAGTGAAGGATTGGGGGGAGGGCCTAAGGTTAATGAGCAGTTCTTC.

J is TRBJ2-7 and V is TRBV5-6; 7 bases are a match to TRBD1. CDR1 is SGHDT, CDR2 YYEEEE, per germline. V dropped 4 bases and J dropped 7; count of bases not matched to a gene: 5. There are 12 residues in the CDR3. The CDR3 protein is CASSSTGDEQYF. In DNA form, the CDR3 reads TGTGCCAGCAGCAGCACAGGGGATGAGCAGTACTTC.

The DNA of the CDR3 is TGTGCCAGCAGCTTACTAGCGTGGGTTGATGAGCAGTTCTTC. This encodes CASSLLAWVDEQFF. The gene calls are TRBV7-2 and TRBJ2-1; tentatively, D is TRBD2 (6 bases). The germline V gene encodes CDR1 SGHTA and CDR2 FQGNSA. V was pared by 2 bases and J by 8 bases, with 13 bases between. CDR3 size: 14 residues.

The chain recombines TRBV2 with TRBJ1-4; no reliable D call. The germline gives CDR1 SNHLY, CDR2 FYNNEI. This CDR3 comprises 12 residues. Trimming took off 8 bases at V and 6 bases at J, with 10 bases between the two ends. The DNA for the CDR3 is TGTGCCAGCGGAGGGCCCCATGAAAAACTGTTTTTT. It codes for CASGGPHEKLFF.